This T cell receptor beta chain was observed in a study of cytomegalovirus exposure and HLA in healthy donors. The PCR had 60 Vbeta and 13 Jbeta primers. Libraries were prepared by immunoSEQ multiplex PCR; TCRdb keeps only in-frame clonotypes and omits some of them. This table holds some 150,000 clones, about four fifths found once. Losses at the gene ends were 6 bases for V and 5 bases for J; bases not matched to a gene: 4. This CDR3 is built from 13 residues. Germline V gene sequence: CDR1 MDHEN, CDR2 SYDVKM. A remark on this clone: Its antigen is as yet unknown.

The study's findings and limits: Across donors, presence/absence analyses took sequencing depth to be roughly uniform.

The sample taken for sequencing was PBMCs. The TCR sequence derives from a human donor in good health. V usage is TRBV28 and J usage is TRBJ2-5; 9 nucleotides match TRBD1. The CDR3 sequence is CASRLTGGETQYF. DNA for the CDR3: TGTGCCAGCAGACTCACAGGGGGCGAGACCCAGTACTTC.